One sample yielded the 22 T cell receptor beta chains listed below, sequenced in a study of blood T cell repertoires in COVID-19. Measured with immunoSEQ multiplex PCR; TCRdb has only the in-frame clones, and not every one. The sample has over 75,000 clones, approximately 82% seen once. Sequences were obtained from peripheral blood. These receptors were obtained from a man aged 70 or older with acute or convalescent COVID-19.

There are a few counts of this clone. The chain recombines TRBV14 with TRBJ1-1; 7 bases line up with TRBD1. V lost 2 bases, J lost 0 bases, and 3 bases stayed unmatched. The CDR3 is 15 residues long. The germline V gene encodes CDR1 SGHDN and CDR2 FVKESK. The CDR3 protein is CASSQWTGMNTEAFF. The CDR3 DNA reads TGTGCCAGCAGCCAATGGACAGGTATGAACACTGAAGCTTTCTTT.

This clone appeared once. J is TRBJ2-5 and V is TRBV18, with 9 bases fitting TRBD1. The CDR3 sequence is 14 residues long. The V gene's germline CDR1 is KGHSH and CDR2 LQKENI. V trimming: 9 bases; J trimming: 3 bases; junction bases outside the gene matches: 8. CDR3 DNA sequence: TGTGCCAGTTTCCGGGACAGGGTCGAAGAGACCCAGTACTTC. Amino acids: CASFRDRVEETQYF.

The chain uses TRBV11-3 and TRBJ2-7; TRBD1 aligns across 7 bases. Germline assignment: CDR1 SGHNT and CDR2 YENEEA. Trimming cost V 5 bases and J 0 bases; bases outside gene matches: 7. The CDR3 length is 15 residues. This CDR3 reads CASSPRQGNSYEQYF. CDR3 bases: TGTGCCAGCAGCCCCAGACAGGGCAACTCCTACGAGCAGTACTTC.

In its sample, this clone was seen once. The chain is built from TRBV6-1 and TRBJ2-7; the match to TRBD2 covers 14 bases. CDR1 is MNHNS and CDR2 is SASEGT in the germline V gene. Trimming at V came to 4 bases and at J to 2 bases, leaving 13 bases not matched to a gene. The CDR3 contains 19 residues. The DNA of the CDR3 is TGTGCCAGCAGTGCGGGACTAGCGGGAGCAAGATACCCTCCCTACGAGCAGTACTTC. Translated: CASSAGLAGARYPPYEQYF.

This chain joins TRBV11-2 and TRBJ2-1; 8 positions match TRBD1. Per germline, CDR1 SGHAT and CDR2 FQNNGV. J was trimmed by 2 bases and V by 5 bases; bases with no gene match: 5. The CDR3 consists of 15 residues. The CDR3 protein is CASSPRTGTYNEQFF. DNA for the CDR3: TGTGCCAGCAGCCCTCGGACAGGGACCTACAATGAGCAGTTCTTC.

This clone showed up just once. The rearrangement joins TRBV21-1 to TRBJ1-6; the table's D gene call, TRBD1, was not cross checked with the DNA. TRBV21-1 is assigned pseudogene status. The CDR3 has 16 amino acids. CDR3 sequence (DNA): TGTGCCAGCAGCAGTCACGACAGGGATTATAATTCACCCCTCCACTTT. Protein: CASSSHDRDYNSPLHF.

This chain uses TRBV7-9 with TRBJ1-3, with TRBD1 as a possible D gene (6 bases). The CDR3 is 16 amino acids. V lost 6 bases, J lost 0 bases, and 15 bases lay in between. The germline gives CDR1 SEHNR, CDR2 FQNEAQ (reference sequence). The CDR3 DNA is TGTGCCAGCAGTCATCTCAGGACAGACTCTGGAAACACCATATATTTT. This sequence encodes CASSHLRTDSGNTIYF.

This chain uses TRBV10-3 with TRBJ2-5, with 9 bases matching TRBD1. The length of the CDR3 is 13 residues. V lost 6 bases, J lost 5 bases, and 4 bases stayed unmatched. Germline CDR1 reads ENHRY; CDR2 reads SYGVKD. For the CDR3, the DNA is TGTGCCATCAGGGGGACAGGGATGGAGACCCAGTACTTC. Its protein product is CAIRGTGMETQYF.

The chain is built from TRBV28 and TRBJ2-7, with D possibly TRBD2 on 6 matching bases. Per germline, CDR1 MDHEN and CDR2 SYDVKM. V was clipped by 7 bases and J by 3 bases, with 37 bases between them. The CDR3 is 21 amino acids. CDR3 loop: CASTCLGLGGTQKLRNYEQYF. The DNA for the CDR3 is TGTGCCAGCACCTGCTTGGGGCTAGGCGGGACGCAGAAACTGAGAAACTACGAGCAGTACTTC.

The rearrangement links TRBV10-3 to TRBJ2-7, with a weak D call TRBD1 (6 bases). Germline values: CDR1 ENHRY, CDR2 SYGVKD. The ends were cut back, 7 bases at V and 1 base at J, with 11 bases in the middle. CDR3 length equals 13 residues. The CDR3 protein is CAIKAGASYEQYF. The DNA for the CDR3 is TGTGCCATCAAGGCAGGGGCGTCCTACGAGCAGTACTTC.

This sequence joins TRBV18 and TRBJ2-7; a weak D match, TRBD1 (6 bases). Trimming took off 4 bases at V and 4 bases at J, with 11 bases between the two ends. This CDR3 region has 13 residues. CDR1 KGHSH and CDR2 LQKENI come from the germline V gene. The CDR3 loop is CASSLRGVYEQYF. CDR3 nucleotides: TGTGCCAGCTCACTCAGGGGTGTTTACGAGCAGTACTTC.

CDR3 protein: CASSPGGGVETQYF. CDR3 nucleotides: TGTGCCAGCAGTCCCGGGGGGGGAGTAGAGACCCAGTACTTC. The chain joins TRBV6-2 or TRBV6-3 to TRBJ2-5; 8 nucleotides align to TRBD2. Trimming cost V 5 bases and J 4 bases; bases outside gene matches: 6. The CDR3 totals 14 residues. The V gene's germline CDR1 is MNHEY and CDR2 SVGEGT.

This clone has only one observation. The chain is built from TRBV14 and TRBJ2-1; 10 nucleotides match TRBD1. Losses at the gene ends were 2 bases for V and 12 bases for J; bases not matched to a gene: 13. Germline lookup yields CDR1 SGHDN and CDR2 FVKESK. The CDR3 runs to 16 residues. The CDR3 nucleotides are TGTGCCAGCAGCCAACCCGGGACAGGGGCCCTAGGTGGGCAGTTCTTC. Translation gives CASSQPGTGALGGQFF.

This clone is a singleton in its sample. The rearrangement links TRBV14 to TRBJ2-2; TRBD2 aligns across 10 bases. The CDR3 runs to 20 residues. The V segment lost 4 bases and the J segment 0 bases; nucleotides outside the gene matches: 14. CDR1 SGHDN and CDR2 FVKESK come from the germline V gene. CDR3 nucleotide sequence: TGTGCCAGCAGCCGGCTTTTTATGGCGAGCGGGAGGGCGAACACCGGGGAGCTGTTTTTT. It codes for CASSRLFMASGRANTGELFF.

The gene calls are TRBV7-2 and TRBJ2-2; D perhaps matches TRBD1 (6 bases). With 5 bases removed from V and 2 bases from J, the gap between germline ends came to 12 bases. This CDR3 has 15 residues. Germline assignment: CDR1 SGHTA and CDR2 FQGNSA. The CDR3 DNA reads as TGTGCCAGCAGCGGCCAGGGGTTTAACACCGGGGAGCTGTTTTTT. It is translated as CASSGQGFNTGELFF.

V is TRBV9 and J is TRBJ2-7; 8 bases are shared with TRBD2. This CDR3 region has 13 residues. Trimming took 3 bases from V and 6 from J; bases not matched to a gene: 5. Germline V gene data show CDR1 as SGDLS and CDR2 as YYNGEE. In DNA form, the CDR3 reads TGTGCCAGCAGCGCCCACGGGGGGGCCGAGCAGTACTTC. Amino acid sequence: CASSAHGGAEQYF.

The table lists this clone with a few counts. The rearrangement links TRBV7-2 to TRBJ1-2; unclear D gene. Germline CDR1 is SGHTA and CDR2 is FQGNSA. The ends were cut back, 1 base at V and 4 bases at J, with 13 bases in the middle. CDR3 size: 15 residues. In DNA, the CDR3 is TGTGCCAGCAGCTTAGGAACAGCCTGGGTCTATGGCTACACCTTC. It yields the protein CASSLGTAWVYGYTF.

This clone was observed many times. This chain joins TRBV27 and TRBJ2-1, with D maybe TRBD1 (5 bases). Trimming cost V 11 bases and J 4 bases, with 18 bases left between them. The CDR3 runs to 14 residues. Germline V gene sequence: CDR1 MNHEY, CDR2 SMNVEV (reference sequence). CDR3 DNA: TGTGCCTCCAGAGGAGCCCCAGGGTACAATGAGCAGTTCTTC. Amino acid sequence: CASRGAPGYNEQFF.

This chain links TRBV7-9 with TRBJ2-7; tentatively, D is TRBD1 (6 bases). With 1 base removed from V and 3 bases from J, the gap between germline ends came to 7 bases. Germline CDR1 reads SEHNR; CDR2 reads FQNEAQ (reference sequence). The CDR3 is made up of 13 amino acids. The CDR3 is CASSLGQVYEQYF. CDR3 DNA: TGTGCCAGCAGCTTAGGACAGGTCTACGAGCAGTACTTC. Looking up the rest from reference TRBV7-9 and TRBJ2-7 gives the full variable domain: DTGVSQNPRHKITKRGQNVTFRCDPISEHNRLYWYRQTLGQGPEFLTYFQNEAQLEKSRLLSDRFSAERPKGSFSTLEIQRTEQGDSAMYLCASSLGQVYEQYFGPGTRLTVT.

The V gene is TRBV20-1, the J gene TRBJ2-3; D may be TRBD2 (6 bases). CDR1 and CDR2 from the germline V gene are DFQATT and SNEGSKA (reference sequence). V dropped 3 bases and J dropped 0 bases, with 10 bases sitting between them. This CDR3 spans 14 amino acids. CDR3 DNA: TGCAGTGCTAGTAAAAGCGGGAGCACAGATACGCAGTATTTT. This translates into CSASKSGSTDTQYF.

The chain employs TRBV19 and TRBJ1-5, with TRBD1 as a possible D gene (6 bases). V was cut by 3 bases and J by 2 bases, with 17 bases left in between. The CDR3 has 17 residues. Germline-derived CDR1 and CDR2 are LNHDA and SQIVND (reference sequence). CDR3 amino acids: CASSMGHREGGNQPQHF. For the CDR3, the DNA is TGTGCCAGTAGTATGGGTCACAGGGAAGGGGGCAATCAGCCCCAGCATTTT.

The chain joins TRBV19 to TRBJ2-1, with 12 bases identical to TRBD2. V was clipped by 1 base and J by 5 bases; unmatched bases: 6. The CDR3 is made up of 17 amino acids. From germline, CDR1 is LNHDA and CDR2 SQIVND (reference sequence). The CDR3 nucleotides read TGTGCCAGTAGTATAGGGACTAGCGGGAACCGGAACAATGAGCAGTTCTTC. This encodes CASSIGTSGNRNNEQFF.